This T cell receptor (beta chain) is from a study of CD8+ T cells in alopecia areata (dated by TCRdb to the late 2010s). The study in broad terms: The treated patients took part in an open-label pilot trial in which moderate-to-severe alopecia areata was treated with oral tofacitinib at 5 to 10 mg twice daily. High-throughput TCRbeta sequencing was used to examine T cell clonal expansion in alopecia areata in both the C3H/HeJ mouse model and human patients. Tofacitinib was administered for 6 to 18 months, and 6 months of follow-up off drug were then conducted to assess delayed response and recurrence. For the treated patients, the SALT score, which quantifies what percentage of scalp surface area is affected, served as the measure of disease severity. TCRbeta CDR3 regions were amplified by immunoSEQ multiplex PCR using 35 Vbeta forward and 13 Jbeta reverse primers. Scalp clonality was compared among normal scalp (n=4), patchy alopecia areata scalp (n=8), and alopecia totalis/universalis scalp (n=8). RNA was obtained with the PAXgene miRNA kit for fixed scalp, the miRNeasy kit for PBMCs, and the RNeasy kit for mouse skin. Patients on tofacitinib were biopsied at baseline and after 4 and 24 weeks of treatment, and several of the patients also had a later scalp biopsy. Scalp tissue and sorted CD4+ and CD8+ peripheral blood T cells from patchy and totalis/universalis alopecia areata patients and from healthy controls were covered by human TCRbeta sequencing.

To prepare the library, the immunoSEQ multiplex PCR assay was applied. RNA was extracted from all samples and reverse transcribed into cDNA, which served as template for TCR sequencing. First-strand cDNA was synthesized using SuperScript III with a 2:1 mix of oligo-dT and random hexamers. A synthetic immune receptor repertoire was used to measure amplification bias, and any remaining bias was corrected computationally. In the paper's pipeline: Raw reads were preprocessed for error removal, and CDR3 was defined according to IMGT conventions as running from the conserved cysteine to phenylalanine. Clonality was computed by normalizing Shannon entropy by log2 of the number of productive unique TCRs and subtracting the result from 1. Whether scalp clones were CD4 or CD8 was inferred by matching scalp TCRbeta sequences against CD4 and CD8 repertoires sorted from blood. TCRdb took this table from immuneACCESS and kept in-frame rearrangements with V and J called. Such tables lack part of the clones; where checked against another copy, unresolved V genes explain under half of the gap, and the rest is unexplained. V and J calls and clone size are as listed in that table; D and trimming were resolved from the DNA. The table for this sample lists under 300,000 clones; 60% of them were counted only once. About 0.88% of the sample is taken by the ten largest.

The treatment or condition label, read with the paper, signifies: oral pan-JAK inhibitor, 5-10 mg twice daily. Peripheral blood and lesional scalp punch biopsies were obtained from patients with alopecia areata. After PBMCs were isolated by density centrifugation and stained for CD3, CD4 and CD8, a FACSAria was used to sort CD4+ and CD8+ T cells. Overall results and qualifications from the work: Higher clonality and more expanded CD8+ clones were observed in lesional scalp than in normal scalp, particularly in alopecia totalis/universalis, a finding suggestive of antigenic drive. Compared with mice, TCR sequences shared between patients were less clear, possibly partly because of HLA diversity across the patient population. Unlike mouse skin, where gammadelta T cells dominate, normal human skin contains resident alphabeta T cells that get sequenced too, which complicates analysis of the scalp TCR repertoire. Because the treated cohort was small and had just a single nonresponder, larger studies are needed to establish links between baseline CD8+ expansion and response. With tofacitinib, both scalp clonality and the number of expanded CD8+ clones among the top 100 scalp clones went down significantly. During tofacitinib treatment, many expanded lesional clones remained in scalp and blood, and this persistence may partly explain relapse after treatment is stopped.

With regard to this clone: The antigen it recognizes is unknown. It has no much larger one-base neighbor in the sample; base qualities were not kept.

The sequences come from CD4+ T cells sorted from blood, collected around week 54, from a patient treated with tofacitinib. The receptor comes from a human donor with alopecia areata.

At the DNA level, the sequence is TGTGCCAGCAGTTACTCGATACCCGGGGAGCTGTTTTTT. This sequence encodes CASSYSIPGELFF. The sequence links TRBV6-6 to TRBJ2-2; no D gene can be assigned with confidence. Inclusive of the bounding cysteine and phenylalanine, the CDR3 is 13 residues long. Only the CDR3 part of the read is kept: 39 bases, read in frame from the first base. V and J lose 0 bases and 6 bases, and a span of 5 bases separates them. CDR1 MNHNY and CDR2 SVGAGI were looked up in the germline V gene (reference sequence).